This TCR beta chain was captured by sequencing in a study of cytomegalovirus exposure and HLA in healthy donors. The V and J ends lost 3 bases and 6 bases, in that order; junction bases with no gene match: 5. The CDR3 sequence is 13 residues long. Germline values: CDR1 GTSNPN, CDR2 SVGIG (reference sequence). PCR primers comprised 60 Vbeta and 13 Jbeta primers. Method: immunoSEQ multiplex PCR; TCRdb's copy keeps in-frame clones and lacks some. The sample lists under 150,000 clones; about 80% were seen once. The material sequenced was PBMCs. This TCR was recovered from a girl aged 2-9 years in good health and CMV-seronegative. The rearrangement uses TRBV30 and TRBJ2-7; TRBD2 aligns across 10 bases. In nucleotides, the CDR3 is TGTGCCTGGAGATTAGCGGGAGGACGCGAGCAGTACTTC. Residues: CAWRLAGGREQYF.